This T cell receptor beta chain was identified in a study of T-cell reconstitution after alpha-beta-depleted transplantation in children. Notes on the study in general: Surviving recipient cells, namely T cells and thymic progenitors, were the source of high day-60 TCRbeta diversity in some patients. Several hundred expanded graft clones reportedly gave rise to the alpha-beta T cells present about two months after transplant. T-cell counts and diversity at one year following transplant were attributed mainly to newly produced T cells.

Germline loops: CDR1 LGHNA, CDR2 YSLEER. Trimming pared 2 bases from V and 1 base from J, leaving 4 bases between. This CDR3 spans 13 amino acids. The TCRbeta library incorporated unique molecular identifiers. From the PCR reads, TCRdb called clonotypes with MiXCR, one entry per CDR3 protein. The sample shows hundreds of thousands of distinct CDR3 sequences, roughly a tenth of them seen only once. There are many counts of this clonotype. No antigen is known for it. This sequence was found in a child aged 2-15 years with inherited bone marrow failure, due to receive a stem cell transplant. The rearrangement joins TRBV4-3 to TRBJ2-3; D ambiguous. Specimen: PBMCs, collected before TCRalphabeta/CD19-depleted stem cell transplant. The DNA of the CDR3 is TGCGCCAGCAGCCAACAGGGCACAGATACGCAGTATTTT. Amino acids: CASSQQGTDTQYF.